What follows are 25 T cell receptor beta chains derived from one specimen sequenced in a study of T cell responses to AZD1222 COVID-19 vaccine. Some clones are missing from TCRdb's copy, which holds only in-frame ones; the method was immunoSEQ multiplex PCR. This table has tens of thousands of clones, approximately 88% appearing once. The specimen comprised peripheral blood, sampled 28 days after the second dose of the MenACWY control vaccine. All receptors come from an adult who received the MenACWY meningococcal vaccine as a control.

The chain has TRBV5-6 and TRBJ1-5; the match to TRBD1 covers 7 bases. The trim removed 3 bases at V and 3 bases at J, leaving 6 bases unmatched. The germline gives CDR1 SGHDT, CDR2 YYEEEE. This CDR3 has 15 residues. In DNA form, the CDR3 reads TGTGCCAGCAGCTCAAACGACAGGGTCAATCAGCCCCAGCATTTT. Translated, it gives CASSSNDRVNQPQHF.

The rearrangement links TRBV6-5 to TRBJ2-7, with 14 bases that match TRBD2. The CDR3 has 15 amino acids. J was trimmed by 1 base and V by 7 bases; bases with no gene match: 3. Germline loops: CDR1 MNHEY, CDR2 SVGAGI. The CDR3 loop reads CASKRTSGGSYEQYF. Here the CDR3 DNA reads TGTGCCAGCAAACGGACTAGCGGGGGGTCCTACGAGCAGTACTTC.

This chain uses TRBV11-3 with TRBJ1-1; a possible D gene is TRBD1 (5 bases). Per germline, CDR1 SGHNT and CDR2 YENEEA. V was pared by 1 base and J by 4 bases, with 10 bases between. The CDR3 spans 14 residues. CDR3 protein: CASSLGGGGTEAFF. CDR3 bases: TGTGCCAGCAGCTTAGGGGGGGGAGGCACTGAAGCTTTCTTT. The complete variable domain, with remaining parts taken from reference TRBV11-3 and TRBJ1-1, reads EAGVVQSPRYKIIEKKQPVAFWCNPISGHNTLYWYLQNLGQGPELLIRYENEEAVDDSQLPKDRFSAERLKGVDSTLKIQPAELGDSAVYLCASSLGGGGTEAFFGQGTRLTVV.

This clone was counted only a few times. This chain joins TRBV2 and TRBJ1-4; TRBD1 is a possible D gene (6 bases). Germline CDR1 is SNHLY and CDR2 is FYNNEI. The CDR3 has 15 amino acids. V was cut by 4 bases and J by 4 bases, with 13 bases left in between. The CDR3 DNA reads as TGTGCCAGCAGTGCTTGGACAGACTTTAATGAAAAACTGTTTTTT. The encoded protein is CASSAWTDFNEKLFF. The variable domain in full, completed from reference TRBV2 and TRBJ1-4, reads EPEVTQTPSHQVTQMGQEVILRCVPISNHLYFYWYRQILGQKVEFLVSFYNNEISEKSEIFDDQFSVERPDGSNFTLKIRSTKLEDSAMYFCASSAWTDFNEKLFFGSGTQLSVL.

J is TRBJ1-6 and V is TRBV27; the match to TRBD1 covers 11 bases. CDR1 and CDR2 (germline): MNHEY, SMNVEV (reference sequence). This CDR3 spans 15 amino acids. The trim removed 10 bases at V and 6 bases at J, leaving 8 bases unmatched. CDR3 sequence (DNA): TGTGCCACCTCACAGGACAGGGGGCGTAATTCACCCCTCCACTTT. This encodes CATSQDRGRNSPLHF.

The chain recombines TRBV7-8 with TRBJ1-5; D is possibly TRBD1 (6 bases). The germline CDR1 and CDR2 sequences are SGHVS and FQNEAQ. This CDR3 has 14 amino acids. V was shortened by 5 bases and J by 3 bases, with 11 bases between the two germline ends. CDR3: CASSLTGANQPQHF. The CDR3 region has the DNA TGTGCCAGCAGCCTCACGGGGGCCAATCAGCCCCAGCATTTT.

The CDR3 loop is CATSGHTGGADTQYF. In DNA form, the CDR3 reads TGTGCCACCAGTGGCCATACAGGGGGCGCGGATACGCAGTATTTT. The chain uses TRBV24-1 and TRBJ2-3; 9 bases fit TRBD1. Germline V lookup: CDR1 KGHDR, CDR2 SFDVKD. CDR3 size: 15 residues. Trimming took 5 bases from V and 6 from J; bases not matched to a gene: 8.

The chain recombines TRBV7-9 with TRBJ1-1; unclear D gene. Germline CDR1 reads SEHNR; CDR2 reads FQNEAQ (reference sequence). The CDR3 sequence is 15 residues long. The V end lost 1 base, the J end lost 0 bases, and 9 bases lay between the germline ends. The CDR3 DNA reads TGTGCCAGCAGCTTAGTACAAGTCATGAACACTGAAGCTTTCTTT. It encodes CASSLVQVMNTEAFF.

The CDR3 DNA is TGCGCCAGCAGCCAAGATCGAAGCACTGAAGCTTTCTTT. This sequence encodes CASSQDRSTEAFF. The gene calls are TRBV4-3 and TRBJ1-1; unclear D gene. This CDR3 is 13 amino acids long. V lost 0 bases and J 4 bases, leaving 6 bases between the germline ends. In germline, CDR1 is LGHNA, CDR2 YSLEER.

J is TRBJ2-7 and V is TRBV19, with a tentative D call TRBD2 (6 bases). There are 15 residues in the CDR3. V lost 4 bases and J lost 2, with 15 bases in between. Germline assignment: CDR1 LNHDA and CDR2 SQIVND (reference sequence). CDR3 protein: CASSSQTGSTYEQYF. For the CDR3, the DNA is TGTGCCAGTAGTAGTCAGACCGGGAGTACCTACGAGCAGTACTTC. The variable domain in full, completed from reference TRBV19 and TRBJ2-7, reads DGGITQSPKYLFRKEGQNVTLSCEQNLNHDAMYWYRQDPGQGLRLIYYSQIVNDFQKGDIAEGYSVSREKKESFPLTVTSAQKNPTAFYLCASSSQTGSTYEQYFGPGTRLTVT.

This clone turned up a few times. This chain connects TRBV7-2 to TRBJ1-5; no definite D call. Germline V gene lookup returns CDR1 SGHTA and CDR2 FQGNSA. This CDR3 contains 13 residues. Deletions cut 5 bases from V and 4 bases from J, with 9 bases between. DNA of the CDR3: TGTGCCAGCAGCCCGACACAGAATCAGCCCCAGCATTTT. The encoded protein is CASSPTQNQPQHF.

V is TRBV19 and J is TRBJ2-4; D perhaps matches TRBD2 (6 bases). Trimming pared 4 bases from V and 0 bases from J, leaving 10 bases between. Germline values: CDR1 LNHDA, CDR2 SQIVND (reference sequence). CDR3 length: 15 amino acids. Here the CDR3 DNA reads TGTGCCAGTAGTACGGGACTCCTAGCCAAAAACATTCAGTACTTC. Encoded protein: CASSTGLLAKNIQYF.

The genes are TRBV6-4 and TRBJ1-1; D unresolved. Germline CDR1 and CDR2: MRHNA and SNTAGT. V lost 3 bases, J lost 0 bases, and 8 bases lay in between. This CDR3 has 14 amino acids. CDR3 protein: CASSETSMNTEAFF. The CDR3 nucleotides are TGTGCCAGCAGTGAAACCTCCATGAACACTGAAGCTTTCTTT.

This chain connects TRBV5-1 to TRBJ1-2, with a weak D call TRBD1 (6 bases). Germline-derived CDR1 and CDR2 are SGHRS and YFSETQ. This CDR3 is built from 14 residues. Between the trimmed V and J ends, which lost 2 bases and 6 bases, there was a span of 14 bases. The CDR3 protein is CASSFAGTKDGYTF. The CDR3 DNA reads as TGCGCCAGCAGCTTTGCCGGGACAAAAGATGGCTACACCTTC. The full variable domain, rest sourced from reference TRBV5-1 and TRBJ1-2, is KAGVTQTPRYLIKTRGQQVTLSCSPISGHRSVSWYQQTPGQGLQFLFEYFSETQRNKGNFPGRFSGRQFSNSRSEMNVSTLELGDSALYLCASSFAGTKDGYTFGSGTRLTVV.

This clone was observed a few times. This rearrangement joins TRBV11-1 to TRBJ2-7, with no clear D. Germline V lookup: CDR1 SGHAT, CDR2 FQDESV (reference sequence). Trimming left V 5 bases short and J 5 bases short, with 13 bases between. The CDR3 has 13 amino acids. The CDR3 DNA follows: TGTGCCAGCAGCCCCGGCGCGGTGAACGAGCAGTACTTC. This translates into CASSPGAVNEQYF. The whole variable domain, remainder taken from reference TRBV11-1 and TRBJ2-7, is EAEVAQSPRYKITEKSQAVAFWCDPISGHATLYWYRQILGQGPELLVQFQDESVVDDSQLPKDRFSAERLKGVDSTLKIQPAELGDSAMYLCASSPGAVNEQYFGPGTRLTVT.

The chain joins TRBV2 to TRBJ1-1; D might be TRBD1 (6 bases). Germline lookup yields CDR1 SNHLY and CDR2 FYNNEI. The CDR3 is 13 residues long. The CDR3 nucleotides read TGTGCAACTCAGGGGCCCCCGAACACTGAAGCTTTCTTT. As protein: CATQGPPNTEAFF.

This clone was seen a few times. The chain links TRBV28 to TRBJ1-5; TRBD1 aligns across 11 bases. The J segment lost 5 bases and the V segment lost 2 bases, leaving 2 bases of the junction unmatched. Germline CDR1 and CDR2: MDHEN and SYDVKM. The CDR3 runs to 15 residues. The CDR3: CASSLGQGAYQPQHF. The DNA of the CDR3 is TGTGCCAGCAGTTTAGGACAGGGGGCTTATCAGCCCCAGCATTTT.

Only one count was recorded for this clone. The chain recombines TRBV11-3 with TRBJ2-7; 8 nucleotides agree with TRBD2. The CDR3 runs 14 residues. Germline values: CDR1 SGHNT, CDR2 YENEEA. Losses at the gene ends were 5 bases for V and 3 bases for J; bases not matched to a gene: 6. This chain's CDR3 is CASSAGGGGYEQYF. Written as DNA, the CDR3 is TGTGCCAGCAGCGCCGGGGGGGGAGGCTACGAGCAGTACTTC.

This clone was picked up a small number of times. The chain has TRBV18 and TRBJ1-6, with TRBD1 as a possible D gene (5 bases). CDR1 and CDR2 (germline): KGHSH, LQKENI. CDR3 length: 16 residues. V was pared by 3 bases and J by 10 bases, with 19 bases between. CDR3 DNA sequence: TGTGCCAGCTCACCCACGACAGCCCCGGAGGGCTCACCCCTCCACTTT. Its translation is CASSPTTAPEGSPLHF. The whole variable domain, filled in from reference TRBV18 and TRBJ1-6, reads NAGVMQNPRHLVRRRGQEARLRCSPMKGHSHVYWYRQLPEEGLKFMVYLQKENIIDESGMPKERFSAEFPKEGPSILRIQQVVRGDSAAYFCASSPTTAPEGSPLHFGNGTRLTVT.

The chain is built from TRBV9 and TRBJ1-2; D is possibly TRBD1 (6 bases). Per the germline V gene, CDR1 is SGDLS and CDR2 is YYNGEE. V lost 5 bases and J 7 bases, leaving 15 bases between the germline ends. This CDR3 has 13 amino acids. The CDR3 reads CASSTGPRRGYTF. CDR3 DNA sequence: TGTGCCAGCAGTACAGGGCCTCGGCGTGGCTACACCTTC.

The V and J genes are TRBV4-2 and TRBJ1-4; the D is unclear. Germline CDR1 and CDR2: LGHNA and YNFKEQ. V was cut by 0 bases and J by 7 bases, with 21 bases left in between. The CDR3 totals 18 residues. DNA for the CDR3: TGTGCCAGCAGCCAAGAGCCCGGAAGGGTCCGAGGTTCTGAAAAACTGTTTTTT. Its translation: CASSQEPGRVRGSEKLFF.

The genes are TRBV3-1 (or the pseudogene TRBV3-2) and TRBJ1-3; 7 nucleotides line up with TRBD1. CDR3 length: 15 residues. With 4 bases clipped from V and 0 bases from J, the junction kept 3 bases outside the gene matches. CDR1 is LGHDT and CDR2 is YNNKEL in the germline V gene (reference sequence). Written as DNA, the CDR3 is TGTGCCAGCAGCCGGGACAGCCACTCTGGAAACACCATATATTTT. This gives the protein CASSRDSHSGNTIYF.

This clone came up once. The J gene is TRBJ1-1, the V gene TRBV18; 7 nucleotides line up with TRBD1. CDR3 length: 15 residues. Germline-derived CDR1 and CDR2 are KGHSH and LQKENI. J lost 4 bases, V lost 2 bases, and 7 bases had no gene match. CDR3: CASSPSGGGGTEAFF. The CDR3 DNA reads as TGTGCCAGCTCACCATCAGGGGGAGGGGGCACTGAAGCTTTCTTT.

This clone was recorded a few times. The rearrangement links TRBV6-1 to TRBJ1-5; D is undetermined. This CDR3 comprises 11 residues. V was cut by 8 bases and J by 5 bases, with 7 bases left in between. Germline-derived CDR1 and CDR2 are MNHNS and SASEGT. The chain's CDR3 is CASGPDQPQHF. As DNA, the CDR3 is TGTGCCAGCGGCCCCGATCAGCCCCAGCATTTT.

The chain is built from TRBV14 and TRBJ2-7; 7 bases are shared with TRBD2. From germline, CDR1 is SGHDN and CDR2 FVKESK. The CDR3 has 15 amino acids. V was pared by 3 bases and J by 5 bases, with 10 bases of the junction left unmatched. CDR3 nucleotide sequence: TGTGCCAGCAGCCAGGGGCGGGGGAGCCTGGACGAGCAGTACTTC. Its translation: CASSQGRGSLDEQYF. Variable domain in full (rest from reference TRBV14 and TRBJ2-7): EAGVTQFPSHSVIEKGQTVTLRCDPISGHDNLYWYRRVMGKEIKFLLHFVKESKQDESGMPNNRFLAERTGGTYSTLKVQPAELEDSGVYFCASSQGRGSLDEQYFGPGTRLTVT.